Here is one T cell receptor (beta chain) with its context. Its antigen is currently not known. No per-base quality is available; no much larger clone lies one base away. The sample belongs to a study of shared clonotypes between healthy human individuals (dated by TCRdb to the early 2020s). In the study overall: The cohort included three men and a couple of women between 18 and 49 years of age. Leukapheresis yielded between about 0.85 and 10 billion PBMCs per donor. The study deeply sequenced blood TCR repertoires of about 5 healthy adults to estimate repertoire size and the extent of clonotype sharing between individuals. For each donor, CD4 naive and CD4 memory were each given three plates, CD8 naive was given two plates, and CD8 memory was given one plate. To increase sequencing depth and limit assay-specific biases, different laboratories used diverse techniques to prepare libraries and sequence TCR repertoires. Beyond this particular receptor, the publication reports: The small number of donors limited the genetic and exposure-history diversity represented. Pairwise subsampling led to the expectation that sequencing depth would affect the degree of clonotype sharing among donors. Only blood was sampled, and tissue TCR repertoires likely differ from those in blood. Incomplete sequencing was indicated by rarefaction of sorted-subset datasets, despite the large sequencing depth. About 4.5% of naive CD4, approximately 3.7% of naive CD8, approximately 2.2% of memory CD4, and roughly 0.4% of memory CD8 clonotypes were shared across a few donors. Naive subsets generally had larger estimated clonotype richness than memory subsets. Compared with non-shared clonotypes, clonotypes shared by all four sorted-subset donors had higher generation probabilities.

Using the deep immunoSEQ assay, TCR CDR3 regions were amplified from genomic DNA by multiplex PCR. Genomic DNA extracted from each cell subset was distributed evenly over all wells of several immunoSEQ 96-well plates, and each plate served as one replicate. For sorted subsets, approximately 210 ng genomic DNA, equal to 30,000 to 35,000 T cell genomes, was loaded into each replicate PCR. The purified libraries were quantified using a Qubit 3.0 fluorometer, sized with a Bioanalyzer 2100, and then quantified again using the KAPA Library Quantification kit. Each immunoSEQ 96-well plate was sequenced on its own single-read 150-cycle Illumina NextSeq 550 flow cell. The study's own analysis went as follows. Because only junctional sequences without quality scores were contained in the immunoSEQ output, filtering matching that applied to full-length reads could not be performed. To assign V/J genes and CDR3, sequences were annotated using PyIR, a Python wrapper for IgBLAST v1.9, with IMGT germline references. Any read was removed if the V/J assignment was weak (E-value above 1e-6), the CDR3 was missing, or the read contained stop codons, out-of-frame junctions, or ambiguous translated residues. V3J clonotypes were defined as sequences sharing the same inferred V gene, J gene, and CDR3 amino acid sequence. The percentage overlap between two repertoires was calculated by dividing the number of shared unique clonotypes by the size of the smaller repertoire. Three approaches were used to assess repertoire richness: RTK rarefaction, the Chao1 estimator, and Recon v2.1 estimates of unobserved clonotypes. Generation probabilities were computed with OLGA for all TCRbeta clonotypes obtained by the gDNA method from a few donors. Held by TCRdb, this immuneACCESS table contains in-frame sequences only and omits some clones. Under half of the omission traces to an unresolved V gene where checked; the cause of the rest is unknown. The DNA gave D and trimming, while V, J and clone size come from that table. The sample contains hundreds of thousands of clones, 96% of them found a single time. More than 0.085% of the sample comes from the top ten.

CD8 naive samples were CD45RO-negative cells positively selected for CCR7, giving a CD45RA+CCR7+ population that excluded TemRA cells. The donors were healthy, HIV-negative adults with no recently reported acute infections or vaccinations. All donors were Caucasian adults living in Nashville, Tennessee, USA. Blood was obtained by leukapheresis, after which PBMCs were separated by Ficoll-Histopaque density gradient centrifugation and cryopreserved in liquid nitrogen vapor phase. Analytical flow cytometry was used to check the purity and quantity of each magnetically sorted T cell population. Each sorted fraction had its genomic DNA isolated and then quantified by UV absorbance on a Nanodrop 2000c. The specimen was naive CD8+ T cells sorted from blood. Per the publication, the cell subset or site label means: CD45RA+CCR7+. This clonotype was sampled from a woman in her twenties or thirties in good health.

In nucleotides, the sequence is TGTGCCAGCAGCTTTGAAAGTCAGGAGACCCAGTACTTC. This encodes CASSFESQETQYF. This sequence uses TRBV13 and TRBJ2-5; the D gene cannot be named for sure. Trimming takes 3 bases from V and 5 bases from J, and the germline ends sit 10 bases apart. The CDR3 starts with the cysteine, ends with the phenylalanine, and has 13 residues. Only the CDR3 DNA stays, 39 bases, in frame from base 1. Per the germline V gene (reference sequence), PRHDT is the CDR1 and FYEKMQ is the CDR2.